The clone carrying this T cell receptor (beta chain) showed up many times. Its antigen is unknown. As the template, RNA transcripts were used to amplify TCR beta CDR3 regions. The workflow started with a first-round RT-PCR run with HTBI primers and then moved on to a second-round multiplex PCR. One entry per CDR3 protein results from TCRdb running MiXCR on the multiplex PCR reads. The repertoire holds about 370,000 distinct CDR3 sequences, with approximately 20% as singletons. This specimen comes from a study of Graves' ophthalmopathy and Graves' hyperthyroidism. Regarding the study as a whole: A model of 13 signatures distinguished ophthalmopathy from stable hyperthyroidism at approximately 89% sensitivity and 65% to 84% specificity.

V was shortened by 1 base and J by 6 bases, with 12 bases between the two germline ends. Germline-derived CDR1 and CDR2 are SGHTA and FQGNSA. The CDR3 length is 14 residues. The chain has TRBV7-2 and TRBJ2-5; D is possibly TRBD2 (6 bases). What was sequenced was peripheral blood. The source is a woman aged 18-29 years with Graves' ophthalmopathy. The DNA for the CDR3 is TGTGCCAGCAGCTTAGGAGCAGGGAGGAAGACCCAGTACTTC. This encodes CASSLGAGRKTQYF.